This T cell receptor (beta chain) originates from a study of high-grade serous ovarian cancer treatment subgroups. Study in general: On average, approximately 14,000 reads and 7,494 unique TCR beta rearrangements were obtained per sample.

Note on this clone: Its target is not known.

Findings and limits, study-wide: Same-patient tumor repertoires overlapped at about 0.11 to 0.85; different patients barely overlapped. Without spatial data, bulk sequencing limits insight into HGSC tumor diversity.

The method was immunoSEQ multiplex PCR; TCRdb's version includes in-frame clones alone and lacks a portion of them. The repertoire holds about 280 clones, with 80% to 90% as singletons. Tumor tissue was taken before any definitive surgery or chemotherapy was given. The CDR3 spans 13 residues. Germline CDR1 and CDR2: SNHLY and FYNNEI. V lost 8 bases and J lost 0, with 8 bases in between. This receptor was taken from a human donor with high-grade serous ovarian cancer. V is TRBV2 and J is TRBJ2-1; D remains unclear. The source material was tumor tissue. The CDR3 bases are TGTGCCAGCGCGCCAGACTCCTACAATGAGCAGTTCTTC. It encodes CASAPDSYNEQFF. The variable domain in full, with the rest retrieved from reference TRBV2 and TRBJ2-1, is EPEVTQTPSHQVTQMGQEVILRCVPISNHLYFYWYRQILGQKVEFLVSFYNNEISEKSEIFDDQFSVERPDGSNFTLKIRSTKLEDSAMYFCASAPDSYNEQFFGPGTRLTVL.